The rows below give T cell receptor beta chains drawn from one sample of a study of T cells in Graves' hyperthyroidism and ophthalmopathy. Each CDR3 protein is one row after TCRdb ran MiXCR on the multiplex PCR reads. The data show about 360,000 distinct CDR3 sequences, 25% seen once. Sequencing was carried out using blood. The receptors derive from a man in his forties or fifties with Graves' hyperthyroidism. Each CDR3 is given without its conserved first and last residue. The order of the fields is V gene, clone size, CDR3 protein. Size values are once, few and many counts, or a class for expanded clones, and some rows have none.

v_gene: TRBV6-1
abundance: many
CDR3aa: ASSEVSGQGPQH

v_gene: TRBV5-5
abundance: few
CDR3aa: ASSSTSGSRNEQY

v_gene: TRBV5-5
abundance: NA
CDR3aa: ASSLVGHSYNEQF

v_gene: TRBV28
abundance: few
CDR3aa: ASKKSGRTDTQY

v_gene: TRBV2
abundance: many
CDR3aa: ASSEQGDQPQH

v_gene: TRBV3-1
abundance: few
CDR3aa: ASSPGTFPHTIY

v_gene: TRBV12-5
abundance: NA
CDR3aa: ASGVAGAYEQY

v_gene: TRBV5-1
abundance: many
CDR3aa: ASSPILAGLAYEQY

v_gene: TRBV7-6
abundance: many
CDR3aa: ASSPYRGRPTGELF

v_gene: TRBV6-1
abundance: NA
CDR3aa: ASREVRGANTGELF

v_gene: TRBV20-1
abundance: many
CDR3aa: SASRPTDYEQY

v_gene: TRBV6-1
abundance: many
CDR3aa: ACRAGLNTEAF

v_gene: TRBV27
abundance: NA
CDR3aa: ASSVRQGVSEAF

v_gene: TRBV2
abundance: NA
CDR3aa: ASTWAGELF

v_gene: TRBV30
abundance: many
CDR3aa: AWSSHRNQPQH

v_gene: TRBV3-1
abundance: many
CDR3aa: ASSRQQGRTEAF

v_gene: TRBV20-1
abundance: few
CDR3aa: SAPRAGAGNEQF

v_gene: TRBV10-2
abundance: NA
CDR3aa: ASSESRQGLVSRNEQF

v_gene: TRBV19
abundance: NA
CDR3aa: ASSPGGLGDYEQY

v_gene: TRBV7-8
abundance: few
CDR3aa: ASSPLDEQY

v_gene: TRBV3-1
abundance: NA
CDR3aa: ASSPGLAGGWNNEQF

v_gene: TRBV7-9
abundance: many
CDR3aa: ASSRTIYEQY

v_gene: TRBV7-3
abundance: few
CDR3aa: ASSVERYEQY

v_gene: TRBV12-3/TRBV12-4
abundance: few
CDR3aa: ASRGRDGHNSPLH

v_gene: TRBV18
abundance: few
CDR3aa: ASSLSRGYSNQPQH

v_gene: TRBV15
abundance: few
CDR3aa: ATSRESATEAF

v_gene: TRBV11-2
abundance: NA
CDR3aa: ASSLGLAHNEQF

v_gene: TRBV27
abundance: many
CDR3aa: ASSTTGTGFYEQY

v_gene: TRBV19
abundance: few
CDR3aa: ASSADDPETQY

v_gene: TRBV2
abundance: many
CDR3aa: ASSRRGREVDTQY

v_gene: TRBV27
abundance: NA
CDR3aa: ASSSNRGGIEAF

v_gene: TRBV12-3/TRBV12-4
abundance: many
CDR3aa: ASRGDRFGETQY

v_gene: TRBV20-1
abundance: few
CDR3aa: SARSGYEQY

v_gene: TRBV10-3
abundance: few
CDR3aa: AISGPGSTDTQY

v_gene: TRBV6-2/TRBV6-3
abundance: few
CDR3aa: ASRLAGGGEQF

v_gene: TRBV11-2
abundance: many
CDR3aa: ASSRRAQGEWNEQF

v_gene: TRBV11-3
abundance: many
CDR3aa: ASSLGHPDTQY

v_gene: TRBV7-9
abundance: few
CDR3aa: ASSVDSGALYKGSPLH

v_gene: TRBV6-2/TRBV6-3
abundance: few
CDR3aa: ASSYSTAGGSYEQY

v_gene: TRBV6-1
abundance: few
CDR3aa: ASSPGTITDTQY

v_gene: TRBV11-3
abundance: many
CDR3aa: ASSNTLGRSYNEQF

v_gene: TRBV2
abundance: few
CDR3aa: ASSEVRGHEKLF

v_gene: TRBV24-1
abundance: NA
CDR3aa: ATSEPDREQGYT

v_gene: TRBV20-1
abundance: many
CDR3aa: SAGGSGSYEQY

v_gene: TRBV27
abundance: NA
CDR3aa: ASSFVRGSQPQH

v_gene: TRBV3-1
abundance: many
CDR3aa: ASSQDFSTDTQY

v_gene: TRBV28
abundance: NA
CDR3aa: ASSQYSGRDEQF

v_gene: TRBV7-3
abundance: few
CDR3aa: ASSLTSAETQY

v_gene: TRBV7-9
abundance: few
CDR3aa: ASSLVRTSGRGTYNEQF

v_gene: TRBV19
abundance: NA
CDR3aa: ASSETTNFAPQY

v_gene: TRBV12-3/TRBV12-4
abundance: NA
CDR3aa: ASTLLGGTPVPGELF

v_gene: TRBV12-5
abundance: few
CDR3aa: ASGLRETYGYT

v_gene: TRBV3-1
abundance: few
CDR3aa: ASSQGKLAGPQETQY